This entry lists 16 T cell receptor beta chains sequenced from one sample in a study of CD8 T cells in ankylosing spondylitis. Using its own MiXCR run on the 5' RACE reads, TCRdb lists one record per CDR3 protein. The sample has 250,000 to 400,000 distinct CDR3 sequences; approximately 10% are singletons. What was sequenced was blood, either unsorted or a sorted T cell fraction (not recorded which). These receptors originate from a female donor with ankylosing spondylitis or in good health (not recorded which).

This clonotype was seen at least ten times. The V gene is TRBV20-1, the J gene TRBJ2-1; unclear D gene. CDR1 and CDR2 (germline): DFQATT, SNEGSKA (reference sequence). This CDR3 comprises 16 residues. V lost 6 bases and J lost 1, with 19 bases in between. Here the CDR3 DNA reads TGCAGTGCCCAAGACCCACTACAACCATCCTACAATGAGCAGTTCTTC. It yields the protein CSAQDPLQPSYNEQFF.

The table lists this clonotype with many counts. The V call is TRBV3-1, the J call TRBJ1-6; a weak D match, TRBD1 (5 bases). The length of the CDR3 is 15 residues. Germline values: CDR1 LGHDT, CDR2 YNNKEL (reference sequence). V was shortened by 0 bases and J by 7 bases, with 10 bases between the two germline ends. DNA of the CDR3: TGTGCCAGCAGCCAAGATCGGCAGGGCAATTCACCCCTCCACTTT. Residues: CASSQDRQGNSPLHF.

This clonotype was detected many times. The chain recombines TRBV19 with TRBJ1-2; D is uncertain. CDR3 length equals 13 residues. CDR1 is LNHDA and CDR2 is SQIVND in the germline V gene (reference sequence). The V and J ends lost 3 bases and 8 bases respectively, with 13 bases between them. The CDR3 sequence is CASSIYETHGYTF. CDR3 bases: TGTGCCAGTAGTATCTACGAGACCCACGGCTACACCTTC.

Many counts were recorded for this clonotype. This sequence joins TRBV5-1 and TRBJ2-3; TRBD2 aligns across 7 bases. The germline V gene encodes CDR1 SGHRS and CDR2 YFSETQ. Trimming at V came to 6 bases and at J to 2 bases, leaving 15 bases not matched to a gene. The CDR3 totals 17 residues. The CDR3 DNA follows: TGCGCCAGCATATCATCGGTGGGCGGGGGAGACACAGATACGCAGTATTTT. Translating it yields CASISSVGGGDTDTQYF.

This clonotype was counted many times. This rearrangement joins TRBV11-2 to TRBJ1-6; D uncertain. CDR1 and CDR2 (germline): SGHAT, FQNNGV. CDR3 length equals 13 residues. Between the trimmed V and J ends, which lost 3 bases and 7 bases, there was a span of 7 bases. The CDR3 DNA is TGTGCCAGCAGCTTCTTAAAGAATTCACCCCTCCACTTT. Translating it yields CASSFLKNSPLHF.

A remark on this clonotype: Just one base apart from a much larger clone, this may be a read error. The chain couples TRBV20-1 to TRBJ2-7; no reliable D call. This CDR3 is built from 16 residues. CDR1 DFQATT and CDR2 SNEGSKA come from the germline V gene (reference sequence). The CDR3 reads CCARHTTVGHSYEQYF. The CDR3 bases are TGCTGTGCTAGACATACTACTGTCGGTCACTCCTACGAGCAGTACTTC.

This clonotype occurred a few times. The J gene is TRBJ2-3, the V gene TRBV5-1; 13 bases fit TRBD2. The trim removed 4 bases at V and 4 bases at J, leaving 6 bases unmatched. Germline CDR1 SGHRS, CDR2 YFSETQ. The length of the CDR3 is 16 residues. This CDR3 reads CASSIGLAGESDTQYF. DNA for the CDR3: TGCGCCAGCAGCATAGGACTAGCGGGAGAGTCAGATACGCAGTATTTT.

This clonotype has a handful of counts. This chain joins TRBV5-1 and TRBJ2-5, with 8 bases lining up with TRBD1. This CDR3 has 17 residues. Germline-derived CDR1 and CDR2 are SGHRS and YFSETQ. V lost 4 bases and J lost 0; bases outside the gene matches: 11. In DNA, the CDR3 is TGCGCCAGCAGCCCGAGTGGAGGGACAGGATACCAAGAGACCCAGTACTTC. It encodes CASSPSGGTGYQETQYF.

This clonotype appeared many times. This chain links TRBV10-3 with TRBJ2-5; D call uncertain. The CDR3 is 13 residues long. Deletions cut 1 base from V and 1 base from J, with 4 bases between. Germline assignment: CDR1 ENHRY and CDR2 SYGVKD. The CDR3 bases are TGTGCCATCAGTGAGTGGGCCCAAGAGACCCAGTACTTC. This encodes CAISEWAQETQYF.

This clonotype showed up many times. This sequence joins TRBV20-1 and TRBJ2-1, with TRBD1 identical over 7 bases. Germline V gene data show CDR1 as DFQATT and CDR2 as SNEGSKA (reference sequence). The CDR3 spans 16 residues. The V gene end was trimmed by 1 base and the J gene end by 4 bases; junction bases not matched to a gene: 10. The CDR3 is CSARGLRQGGYNEQFF. The CDR3 DNA follows: TGCAGTGCTAGAGGCTTGCGACAGGGTGGGTACAATGAGCAGTTCTTC.

J is TRBJ2-3 and V is TRBV14; D gene ambiguous. The V end lost 2 bases, the J end lost 3 bases, and 9 bases lay between the germline ends. The CDR3 sequence is 14 residues long. Per germline, CDR1 SGHDN and CDR2 FVKESK. This CDR3 is CASSQNLGTDTQYF. DNA of the CDR3: TGTGCCAGCAGCCAAAATCTAGGAACAGATACGCAGTATTTT.

This clonotype was recorded many times. This chain uses TRBV28 with TRBJ1-5; D is unresolved. V lost 3 bases and J lost 15, with 12 bases in between. The CDR3 consists of 11 residues. Germline assignment: CDR1 MDHEN and CDR2 SYDVKM. The CDR3 loop is CASSFLAASHF. The DNA of the CDR3 is TGTGCCAGCAGTTTTCTTGCGGCCTCGCATTTT.

With respect to this clonotype: The junction differs from germline at one of its ends, possibly a read error. The V call is TRBV6-5, the J call TRBJ2-7, with 8 bases aligning to TRBD1. CDR3 size: 14 residues. The V gene's germline CDR1 is MNHEY and CDR2 SVGAGI. The CDR3 protein is CASSYGTGSYEQSF. The DNA of the CDR3 is TGTGCCAGCAGTTATGGGACAGGCTCCTACGAGCAGTCCTTC.

This clonotype was counted ten times or more. V and J are TRBV20-1 and TRBJ1-5; 9 nucleotides match TRBD1. Germline assignment: CDR1 DFQATT and CDR2 SNEGSKA (reference sequence). The CDR3 spans 14 residues. J gave up 6 bases and V 5 bases, and 8 bases lay outside the gene matches. DNA for the CDR3: TGCAGTGCTTGGGAAGACAGGGGGACTCAGCCCCAGCATTTT. Residues: CSAWEDRGTQPQHF.

This clonotype was picked up many times. The chain is built from TRBV5-1 and TRBJ1-1; D uncertain. The CDR3 contains 13 residues. Germline V CDR1 and CDR2: SGHRS, YFSETQ. V lost 4 bases and J 5 bases, leaving 12 bases between the germline ends. The DNA for the CDR3 is TGCGCCAGCAGCGAGGGTGTCTTAACTGAAGCTTTCTTT. Protein sequence: CASSEGVLTEAFF. The whole variable domain, remainder taken from reference TRBV5-1 and TRBJ1-1, is KAGVTQTPRYLIKTRGQQVTLSCSPISGHRSVSWYQQTPGQGLQFLFEYFSETQRNKGNFPGRFSGRQFSNSRSEMNVSTLELGDSALYLCASSEGVLTEAFFGQGTRLTVV.

This clonotype was seen ten or more times. V gene TRBV20-1 combines with J gene TRBJ2-5, with D possibly being TRBD2 (5 bases). Looked up from germline, CDR1 is DFQATT and CDR2 is SNEGSKA (reference sequence). This CDR3 has 13 amino acids. V was trimmed by 6 bases and J by 2 bases, leaving 13 bases between them. CDR3 amino acids: CSANGGGQETQYF. DNA of the CDR3: TGCAGTGCCAACGGCGGAGGACAAGAGACCCAGTACTTC.